The sequence of this TCR beta chain was determined in a study of identical twins. Regarding the study as a whole: Weaker excess twin sharing was seen among beta out-of-frame sequences. Conclusions were drawn cross-sectionally by statistical analysis, without following the same donors. Out-of-frame alpha sequences common to twins were enriched for low generation probability. The more abundant beta clonotypes in cord blood had fewer insertions, and memory repertoires did not show this.

TCRdb processed the 5' RACE reads anew with MiXCR; each CDR3 protein has one entry. The profile shows 540,000 or so distinct CDR3 sequences, about a fifth of them singletons. With respect to this clonotype: What it binds is unknown.

The sample was also reused in another study, on yellow fever vaccine responses in identical twins.

The sequencing input was CD4+ T cells sorted from blood. The TCR was taken from a woman aged 18-29 years in good health.

In DNA, the CDR3 is TGCGCCAGCAGCTTGGCCCTGGACGCTAAGGGGTTTGAAGCTTTCTTT. Its translation is CASSLALDAKGFEAFF. This sequence joins TRBV5-1 and TRBJ1-1, with D possibly matching TRBD1 (5 bases). The germline gives CDR1 SGHRS, CDR2 YFSETQ. V shed 0 bases and J shed 7 bases, with 19 bases lying between them. The CDR3 is 16 amino acids.